These 5 T cell receptor beta chains came from one sample sequenced in a study of T cell repertoires in cytomegalovirus infection. These receptors have no identified antigens. Using its own MiXCR run on the reads, TCRdb lists one record per CDR3 protein. The sample records roughly 700,000 distinct CDR3 sequences, roughly 33% being singletons. The sequencing here drew on cultured PBMCs, taken from culture after CMV antigen stimulation. The receptors here all came from a human donor in good health (CMV status not recorded). Some clones in this sample may be carry-over from other donors' samples.

This clonotype was counted ten times or more. The chain uses TRBV7-2 and TRBJ1-5, with TRBD1 matching over 8 bases. Germline CDR1 reads SGHTA; CDR2 reads FQGNSA. The CDR3 covers 15 residues. Germline trimming cut 2 bases from V and 5 bases from J; bases unmatched to any gene: 5. This CDR3 is CASSLRTGPDQPQHF. The CDR3 coding sequence is TGTGCCAGCAGCTTAAGGACAGGGCCAGATCAGCCCCAGCATTTT.

The V call is TRBV7-9, the J call TRBJ2-3, with D possibly TRBD1 on 6 matching bases. Germline V lookup: CDR1 SEHNR, CDR2 FQNEAQ (reference sequence). The CDR3 length is 13 residues. The V end was cut by 7 bases, the J end by 4 bases, with 12 bases between. CDR3 nucleotides: TGTGCCAGCACCCCCGCAGGGGCAGATACGCAGTATTTT. Translating it yields CASTPAGADTQYF. Complete variable domain (other parts from reference TRBV7-9 and TRBJ2-3): DTGVSQNPRHKITKRGQNVTFRCDPISEHNRLYWYRQTLGQGPEFLTYFQNEAQLEKSRLLSDRFSAERPKGSFSTLEIQRTEQGDSAMYLCASTPAGADTQYFGPGTRLTVL.

The chain's CDR3 is CASSSGTGYYTQYF. CDR3 nucleotide sequence: TGCGCCAGCAGCTCCGGGACAGGGTACTATACGCAGTATTTT. This chain joins TRBV4-1 and TRBJ2-3; 9 nucleotides line up with TRBD1. Per germline, CDR1 MGHRA and CDR2 YSYEKL. Losses at the gene ends were 5 bases for V and 7 bases for J; bases not matched to a gene: 7. CDR3 length equals 14 residues.

This clonotype appeared many times. The V and J genes are TRBV12-3 or TRBV12-4 and TRBJ2-1; D gene ambiguous. The ends were cut back, 6 bases at V and 2 bases at J, with 8 bases in the middle. The CDR3 spans 13 residues. CDR3 sequence: CASSPGPYNEQFF. The CDR3 DNA reads TGTGCCAGCAGCCCCGGGCCCTACAATGAGCAGTTCTTC.

The sample holds many counts of this clonotype. The J gene is TRBJ1-1, the V gene TRBV28, with D maybe TRBD1 (6 bases). V dropped 9 bases and J dropped 1 base, with 9 bases sitting between them. CDR1 is MDHEN, CDR2 SYDVKM, per germline. CDR3 size: 12 residues. The chain's CDR3 is CARTGENTEAFF. The CDR3, as DNA: TGTGCCAGGACAGGAGAGAACACTGAAGCTTTCTTT.